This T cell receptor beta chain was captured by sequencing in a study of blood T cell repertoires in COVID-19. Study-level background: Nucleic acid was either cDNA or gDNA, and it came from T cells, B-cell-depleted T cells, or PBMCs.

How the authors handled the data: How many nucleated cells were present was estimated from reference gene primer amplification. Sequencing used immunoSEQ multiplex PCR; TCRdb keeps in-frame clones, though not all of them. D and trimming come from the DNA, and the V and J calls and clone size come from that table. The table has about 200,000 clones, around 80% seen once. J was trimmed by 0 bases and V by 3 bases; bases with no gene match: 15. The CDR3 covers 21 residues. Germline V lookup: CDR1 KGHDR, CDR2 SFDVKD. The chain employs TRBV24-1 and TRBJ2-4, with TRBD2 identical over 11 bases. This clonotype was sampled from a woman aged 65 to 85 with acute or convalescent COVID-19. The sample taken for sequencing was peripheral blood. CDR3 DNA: TGTGCCACCAGTGATCCCCAGGGACTAGCGGACGTATCCTTAGCCAAAAACATTCAGTACTTC. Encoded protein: CATSDPQGLADVSLAKNIQYF.